This record looks at one T cell receptor (beta chain) sequence and its context. Data came from immunoSEQ multiplex PCR; TCRdb stores just in-frame clones and leaves some out. The sample has a few hundred thousand clones; 85% are singletons. This sample is part of a study of blood T cell repertoires in COVID-19. Study-level information: From T cells, B-cell-depleted T cells, or PBMCs came the material, which was cDNA or gDNA.

The length of the CDR3 is 14 residues. The germline gives CDR1 WNHNN, CDR2 SYGVQD (reference sequence). J was trimmed by 2 bases and V by 6 bases; bases with no gene match: 5. Recovered participants had two consecutive negative NP/OP PCR tests, healthcare professional clearance, or symptom resolution. The sample comprised PBMCs or T cells enriched from blood (not recorded which). The chain is built from TRBV10-1 and TRBJ2-3; TRBD1 matches 7 bases. The TCR comes from a middle-aged man who had recovered from COVID-19. The DNA for the CDR3 is TGCGCCAGCAGCCGGGACAGACACACAGATACGCAGTATTTT. Its protein product is CASSRDRHTDTQYF.